Shown below are 32 T cell receptor beta chains from a single sample sequenced in a study of tissue T cells after allogeneic stem cell transplantation. The method was immunoSEQ multiplex PCR; TCRdb's version includes in-frame clones alone and lacks a portion of them. The table includes tens of thousands of clones, about three quarters detected once. Source material: sorted cells pooled from one or two spleens. The receptors were sampled from a pool of C57BL/6 mice in good health.

This clone was found once. All gene names here are mouse names. The DNA read from the CDR3 is TGTGCCAGCTCTCCGGACCCCAGCTCCGACTACACC. As protein: CASSPDPSSDYT. Given in full, the CDR3 is CASSPDPSSDYTF. The V and J genes are TRBV12-2 and TRBJ1-2; D is ambiguous. Read sequence stops 1 residue before the CDR3 end, and the germline J gene provides the missing end. The CDR3 covers 13 residues. From germline, CDR1 is SGHLS and CDR2 HYDKME. The V end was cut by 2 bases, the J end by 4 bases, with 10 bases between.

This clone was seen a handful of times. Genes and germline come from the mouse. The read is 1 residue too short to cover the CDR3 end, so that end is filled in from the germline J gene. V and J are TRBV3 and TRBJ2-7; D might be TRBD1 (5 bases). The germline gives CDR1 SNHLY, CDR2 FYNGKV (reference sequence). V lost 5 bases and J 1 base, leaving 9 bases between the germline ends. This CDR3 contains 13 residues. CDR3 in amino acids: CASSPGQSYEQYF. The DNA read from the CDR3 is TGTGCCAGCAGCCCTGGACAATCCTATGAACAGTAC.

Regarding this clone: The genes are named according to mouse. The sequence runs out 1 residue before the end of the CDR3; the remainder is reconstructed from the germline J gene. V is TRBV4 and J is TRBJ2-1, with D perhaps TRBD2 (6 bases). Trimming stripped 5 bases from V and 3 bases from J, with 11 bases between. The germline CDR1 and CDR2 sequences are LGHDT and YNNKQL (reference sequence). The CDR3 sequence is 14 residues long. The DNA read from the CDR3 is TGTGCCAGCAGCCGTGGGGGAAGCTATGCTGAGCAGTTC. It specifies CASSRGGSYAEQF. The whole CDR3 sequence reads CASSRGGSYAEQFF.

About this clone: Gene names and germline refer to mouse. The CDR3 goes on 1 residue after the read ends, and that part is filled in from the germline J gene. The rearrangement links TRBV13-3 to TRBJ2-4, with 10 bases aligning to TRBD2. The CDR3 contains 14 residues. With V trimmed by 5 bases and J by 4 bases, 4 bases remained unmatched. Germline CDR1 and CDR2: NNHDY and SYVADS. Here the CDR3 reads CASRPWGGENTLYF. Incomplete CDR3 DNA: TGTGCCAGCAGGCCCTGGGGGGGCGAAAACACCTTGTAC.

A word on this clone: Mouse names are used for the genes. The read terminates 1 residue before the CDR3 end, so the remaining end is supplied by the germline J gene. This rearrangement joins TRBV14 to TRBJ1-4; D uncertain. Germline V gives CDR1 SGHDT, CDR2 FRDEAV. The CDR3 spans 13 residues. Deletions cut 1 base from V and 3 bases from J, with 4 bases between. The CDR3 loop is CASSFPPNERLFF. The DNA read from the CDR3 is TGTGCCAGCAGTTTCCCCCCCAACGAAAGATTATTT.

A word on this clone: The germline and genes are mouse ones. The read stops 1 residue short of the end of the CDR3; the missing end is completed from the germline J gene. V gene TRBV19 combines with J gene TRBJ2-4; the D is unclear. The CDR3 has 14 amino acids. Trimming cost V 0 bases and J 3 bases, with 8 bases left between them. The germline V gene has CDR1 FNHDT and CDR2 SITEND (reference sequence). The part of the CDR3 DNA that was read is TGTGCCAGCAGTATAGATCCACAGCAAAACACCTTGTAC. Translation: CASSIDPQQNTLY. The whole CDR3 protein is CASSIDPQQNTLYF.

Regarding this clone: Gene names are the mouse ones. Read sequence stops 1 residue before the CDR3 end, and the germline J gene provides the missing end. The chain is built from TRBV13-3 and TRBJ2-1; 9 bases are shared with TRBD2. Germline trimming cut 4 bases from V and 2 bases from J; bases unmatched to any gene: 4. The CDR3 length is 15 residues. Germline assignment: CDR1 NNHDY and CDR2 SYVADS. The CDR3 bases that were read are TGTGCCAGCAGTCCCAACTGGGGGGACTATGCTGAGCAGTTC. It specifies CASSPNWGDYAEQF. The CDR3, in full, reads CASSPNWGDYAEQFF.

This clone was observed a few times. The germline and genes are mouse ones. From the germline J gene comes the end of the CDR3, since the read stops 1 residue before it. V and J are TRBV13-2 and TRBJ2-7; TRBD2 matches 11 bases. Trimming cost V 5 bases and J 0 bases; bases outside gene matches: 4. From germline, CDR1 is NNHNN and CDR2 SYGAGS (reference sequence). This CDR3 region has 15 residues. CDR3: CASGTGGASSYEQYF. CDR3 bases read: TGTGCCAGCGGCACTGGGGGGGCGAGCTCCTATGAACAGTAC.

As regards this clone: Gene names follow the mouse nomenclature. The read ends 1 residue shy of where the CDR3 ends; the end is completed using the germline J gene. This chain connects TRBV4 to TRBJ1-1, with D possibly TRBD1 on 6 matching bases. Per germline, CDR1 LGHDT and CDR2 YNNKQL (reference sequence). Trimming left V 3 bases short and J 2 bases short, with 10 bases between. The CDR3 has 14 amino acids. This CDR3 reads CASSYLGGNTEVFF. The CDR3 DNA, read in part, is TGTGCCAGCAGCTATCTTGGGGGCAACACAGAAGTCTTC.

Concerning this clone: Gene names and germline refer to mouse. The read gets to within 1 residue of the CDR3 end, and the germline J gene fills in the rest. This rearrangement joins TRBV4 to TRBJ1-1; 10 nucleotides align to TRBD1. CDR1 is LGHDT and CDR2 is YNNKQL in the germline V gene (reference sequence). The CDR3 is 12 residues long. The V segment lost 4 bases and the J segment 9 bases; nucleotides outside the gene matches: 2. The CDR3 loop reads CASSSGQGKVFF. The CDR3 DNA, read in part, is TGTGCCAGCAGCTCGGGACAGGGGAAAGTCTTC.

Of note for this clone: Any gene name here is a mouse gene name. The missing CDR3 end, 1 residue past where the read stops, is filled in from the germline J gene. Other DNA sequences in the same sample also yield this CDR3. The chain couples TRBV31 to TRBJ2-7; D unresolved. This CDR3 has 10 residues. The germline V gene encodes CDR1 GKSSPN and CDR2 SITVG. V lost 0 bases and J lost 4, with 1 base in between. The CDR3 sequence is CAWSLYEQYF. The CDR3 bases that were read are TGTGCCTGGAGTCTTTATGAACAGTAC.

Worth noting for this clone: The listed genes are named as in mouse. The read terminates 1 residue before the CDR3 end, so the remaining end is supplied by the germline J gene. The rearrangement joins TRBV31 to TRBJ2-7; D gene unclear. The length of the CDR3 is 12 residues. Trimming left V 0 bases short and J 4 bases short, with 7 bases between. Germline CDR1 is GKSSPN and CDR2 is SITVG. The CDR3 protein is CAWSLPMYEQYF. The DNA read from the CDR3 is TGTGCCTGGAGTCTCCCCATGTATGAACAGTAC.

About this clone itself: Gene and germline names: mouse. The read gets to within 1 residue of the CDR3 end, and the germline J gene fills in the rest. The chain combines TRBV31 with TRBJ1-5; maybe TRBD1 (5 bases). The CDR3 has 12 amino acids. V lost 4 bases, J lost 2 bases, and 6 bases lay in between. CDR1 and CDR2 from the germline V gene are GKSSPN and SITVG. The part of the CDR3 DNA that was read is TGTGCCTGGAAGGGGTACAACCAGGCTCCGCTT. Protein: CAWKGYNQAPL. The whole CDR3 region reads CAWKGYNQAPLF.

About this clone itself: Mouse germline and gene names are used. The read is 1 residue too short to cover the CDR3 end, so that end is filled in from the germline J gene. The rearrangement uses TRBV2 and TRBJ1-5; a weak D match, TRBD1 (6 bases). V lost 3 bases to trimming and J lost 1 base, with 7 bases between them. Germline CDR1 is LGHNA and CDR2 is YSYQKL. The CDR3 loop spans 14 amino acids. CDR3 DNA (partial): TGTGCCAGCAGCCAGCAGGGGAACAACCAGGCTCCGCTT. As protein: CASSQQGNNQAPL. The whole CDR3 reads CASSQQGNNQAPLF.

This clone has a handful of counts. Genes here carry mouse names. The CDR3 is cut off 1 residue early in the read; its end comes from the germline J gene. The chain employs TRBV16 and TRBJ2-7; D ambiguous. Germline V gives CDR1 SGHSA, CDR2 FRNQAP. The CDR3 sequence is 14 residues long. Trimming shortened V by 3 bases and J by 0 bases, and 9 bases separated the two germline ends. The CDR3 loop reads CASSFYRSSYEQYF. CDR3 bases read: TGTGCAAGCAGCTTTTACAGAAGCTCCTATGAACAGTAC.

Details on this clone: Germline and genes: mouse. The read stops 1 residue short of the end of the CDR3; the missing end is completed from the germline J gene. The chain couples TRBV16 to TRBJ2-5; 14 nucleotides align to TRBD2. This CDR3 is 15 amino acids long. Germline values: CDR1 SGHSA, CDR2 FRNQAP. V shed 3 bases, J shed 10 bases, and the junction held 6 bases outside the gene matches. Incomplete CDR3 DNA: TGTGCAAGCAGCTTTCCGGGACTGGGGGGGCGCCCCCAGTAC. Protein sequence: CASSFPGLGGRPQY. The CDR3 as a whole reads CASSFPGLGGRPQYF.

On this clone itself: Germline and genes here are mouse. The read is 1 residue too short to cover the CDR3 end, so that end is filled in from the germline J gene. This chain links TRBV3 with TRBJ2-7; no clear D gene. The ends were cut back, 3 bases at V and 3 bases at J, with 6 bases in the middle. This CDR3 is built from 12 residues. Per germline, CDR1 SNHLY and CDR2 FYNGKV (reference sequence). CDR3 loop: CASSLDVYEQYF. The sequenced CDR3 bases are TGTGCCAGCAGCTTGGACGTCTATGAACAGTAC.

This clone was found once. Mouse gene names and germline throughout. The CDR3 region is CTCSWTRGAEQFF. CDR3 DNA, as far as it was read: TGCACCTGCAGCTGGACGAGGGGGGCTGAGCAGTTC. V and J are TRBV1 and TRBJ2-1; possible D gene TRBD1, 6 bases. The read is 1 residue too short to cover the CDR3 end, so that end is filled in from the germline J gene. The V gene lost 6 bases and the J gene lost 7 bases, with 13 bases spanning the gap. CDR1 is NSQYPW and CDR2 is LRSPGD in the germline V gene (reference sequence). The length of the CDR3 is 13 residues. Full variable domain (rest looked up from reference TRBV1 and TRBJ2-1): VTLLEQNPRWRLVPRGQAVNLRCILKNSQYPWMSWYQQDLQKQLQWLFTLRSPGDKEVKSLPGADYLATRVTDTELRLQVANMSQGRTLYCTCSWTRGAEQFFGPGTRLTVL.

Note on this clone: Genes and germline are mouse. The sequence runs out 1 residue before the end of the CDR3; the remainder is reconstructed from the germline J gene. The chain links TRBV13-2 to TRBJ2-3; weak D call: TRBD2 (7 bases). V lost 1 base, J lost 0 bases, and 9 bases lay in between. Per the germline V gene, CDR1 is NNHNN and CDR2 is SYGAGS (reference sequence). CDR3 size: 15 residues. The covered CDR3 bases are TGTGCCAGCGGTGATTCTGGGGGCAGTGCAGAAACGCTGTAT. It codes for CASGDSGGSAETLY. The CDR3 as a whole reads CASGDSGGSAETLYF.

Of note for this clone: The genes are named according to mouse. The missing CDR3 end, 1 residue past where the read stops, is filled in from the germline J gene. J is TRBJ1-1 and V is TRBV5; D gene unclear. V was pared by 0 bases and J by 1 base, with 6 bases between. Germline CDR1 and CDR2: LGHNA and YNLKQL (reference sequence). CDR3 length equals 14 residues. The CDR3 here is CASSQDWQNTEVFF. CDR3 DNA, as far as it was read: TGTGCCAGCAGCCAAGATTGGCAAAACACAGAAGTCTTC.

Remarks on this clone: The genes are named according to mouse. The read ends 1 residue early relative to the CDR3; the germline J gene fills the gap. V is TRBV24 and J is TRBJ1-1; a possible D gene is TRBD1 (5 bases). This CDR3 spans 13 amino acids. V lost 2 bases and J lost 4, with 8 bases in between. In germline, CDR1 is KGHTA, CDR2 FRNEEI. The DNA read from the CDR3 is TGTGCCAGCAGTCTGGGGAGGGGCACAGAAGTCTTC. Protein sequence: CASSLGRGTEVF. The whole CDR3 is CASSLGRGTEVFF.

A note on this clone: Mouse gene names and germline throughout. This CDR3 reads CASSQDRMGGLEQYF. The covered CDR3 bases are TGTGCCAGCAGCCAAGATCGGATGGGGGGGCTTGAACAGTAC. V gene TRBV5 combines with J gene TRBJ2-7; 9 bases line up with TRBD2. The CDR3 is cut off 1 residue early in the read; its end comes from the germline J gene. Germline V gives CDR1 LGHNA, CDR2 YNLKQL (reference sequence). V trimming: 0 bases; J trimming: 6 bases; junction bases outside the gene matches: 6. This CDR3 is 15 amino acids long.

This clone appeared once. All gene names here are mouse names. The read terminates 1 residue ahead of where the CDR3 ends, so the germline J gene completes it. The chain combines TRBV13-2 with TRBJ1-2, with 9 bases aligning to TRBD1. With V trimmed by 2 bases and J by 4 bases, 6 bases remained unmatched. Germline V gene lookup returns CDR1 NNHNN and CDR2 SYGAGS (reference sequence). The CDR3 is 15 amino acids. CDR3 DNA (partial): TGTGCCAGCGGTGAGCCGGGACAGGGAGGCTCCGACTACACC. It specifies CASGEPGQGGSDYT. The full CDR3 sequence reads CASGEPGQGGSDYTF.

A note on this clone: Genes and germline are mouse. The sequenced fragment ends 1 residue before the CDR3 boundary, so the rest is inferred from the germline J gene. The chain employs TRBV4 and TRBJ2-4; D perhaps matches TRBD1 (6 bases). This CDR3 contains 14 residues. With 3 bases removed from V and 3 bases from J, the gap between germline ends came to 10 bases. Germline V gene sequence: CDR1 LGHDT, CDR2 YNNKQL (reference sequence). Partial CDR3 DNA: TGTGCCAGCAGCTATCACAGGGCCCAAAACACCTTGTAC. Its translation: CASSYHRAQNTLY. In full, the CDR3 is CASSYHRAQNTLYF. The full variable domain, with the rest looked up from reference TRBV4 and TRBJ2-4, is ETAVFQTPNYHVTQVGNEVSFNCKQTLGHDTMYWYKQDSKKLLKIMFSYNNKQLIVNETVPRRFSPQSSDKAHLNLRIKSVEPEDSAVYLCASSYHRAQNTLYFGAGTRLSVL.

About this clone: One end of the junction is discordant with germline, which a read error may explain. Gene names denote mouse genes. The observed sequence ends 1 residue before the CDR3 terminus, with the missing tail filled in from the germline J gene. This chain uses TRBV29 with TRBJ1-1; no firm D call. The length of the CDR3 is 12 residues. Per the germline V gene, CDR1 is MSHET and CDR2 is SYDVDS. CDR3 sequence reads: CASSSAYTEVFF. The part of the CDR3 DNA that was read is TGTGCTAGCAGCTCGGCCTACACGGAAGTCTTC.

This clone was observed a handful of times. Gene names are the mouse ones. The sequence runs out 1 residue before the end of the CDR3; the remainder is reconstructed from the germline J gene. V usage is TRBV16 and J usage is TRBJ2-7; 12 nucleotides align to TRBD2. V gave up 1 base and J gave up 0 bases; unmatched junction bases: 4. Germline assignment: CDR1 SGHSA and CDR2 FRNQAP. The length of the CDR3 is 17 residues. The part of the CDR3 DNA that was read is TGTGCAAGCAGCTTAGGGACTGGGGGGGTTAGCTCCTATGAACAGTAC. It encodes CASSLGTGGVSSYEQY. The CDR3 in its entirety is CASSLGTGGVSSYEQYF.

About this clone itself: Gene names are the mouse ones. Read coverage stops 1 residue before the CDR3 terminus; the germline J gene supplies the remainder. V and J are TRBV13-2 and TRBJ2-5; the D gene is possibly TRBD1 (5 bases). The CDR3 spans 13 residues. The germline V and J ends were trimmed by 2 bases and 1 base, with 5 bases remaining between them. Looked up from germline, CDR1 is NNHNN and CDR2 is SYGAGS (reference sequence). The CDR3 loop reads CASGEGDQDTQYF. The DNA read from the CDR3 is TGTGCCAGCGGTGAAGGGGACCAAGACACCCAGTAC.

This clone has only a few counts. Each gene name is a mouse one. The observed sequence ends 1 residue before the CDR3 terminus, with the missing tail filled in from the germline J gene. The V call is TRBV13-2, the J call TRBJ2-1, with D perhaps TRBD1 or TRBD2 (6 bases each). The germline V gene has CDR1 NNHNN and CDR2 SYGAGS (reference sequence). This CDR3 is built from 13 residues. The V and J ends lost 2 bases and 7 bases respectively, with 10 bases between them. The CDR3 sequence is CASGEGAGAEQFF. CDR3 DNA, as far as it was read: TGTGCCAGCGGTGAGGGGGCAGGGGCTGAGCAGTTC.

As for this clone: These gene names are mouse names. The missing CDR3 end, 1 residue past where the read stops, is filled in from the germline J gene. V is TRBV13-3 and J is TRBJ1-2; D not resolved. This CDR3 is built from 11 residues. Germline loops: CDR1 NNHDY, CDR2 SYVADS. V was cut by 7 bases and J by 1 base, with 5 bases left in between. CDR3 amino acids: CASRKNSDYTF. The part of the CDR3 DNA that was read is TGTGCCAGCCGAAAAAACTCCGACTACACC.

The count of this clone is one. Gene and germline names: mouse. Read data end 1 residue before the CDR3 end; the end is taken from the germline J gene. The chain links TRBV13-3 to TRBJ1-2, with D hard to call. Germline CDR1 is NNHDY and CDR2 is SYVADS. V gave up 0 bases and J gave up 4 bases, with 4 bases separating them. The CDR3 sequence is 12 residues long. CDR3 in amino acids: CASSDGVSDYTF. The part of the CDR3 DNA that was read is TGTGCCAGCAGTGATGGAGTCTCCGACTACACC.

Concerning this clone: Germline and genes here are mouse. The read gets to within 1 residue of the CDR3 end, and the germline J gene fills in the rest. The chain joins TRBV20 to TRBJ1-2, with D maybe TRBD1 (5 bases). The CDR3 has 15 amino acids. Trimming removed 0 bases from V and 5 bases from J, with 16 bases in between. Per germline, CDR1 GFQATS and CDR2 STVNSAI. The chain's CDR3 is CGARDLRRGWSDYTF. The covered CDR3 bases are TGTGGTGCTAGGGATCTTCGGAGGGGTTGGTCCGACTACACC. Supplemented by reference TRBV20 and TRBJ1-2, the full variable domain reads GALVYQYPRRTICKSGTSMRMECQAVGFQATSVAWYRQSPQKTFELIALSTVNSAIKYEQNFTQEKFPISHPNLSFSSMTVLNAYLEDRGLYLCGARDLRRGWSDYTFGSGTRLLVI.

Details on this clone: The gene names here belong to mouse. The read stops 1 residue short of the end of the CDR3; the missing end is completed from the germline J gene. The rearrangement joins TRBV13-2 to TRBJ2-5; TRBD2 agrees at 10 bases. There are 16 residues in the CDR3. Losses at the gene ends were 3 bases for V and 3 bases for J; bases not matched to a gene: 7. Germline V gene sequence: CDR1 NNHNN, CDR2 SYGAGS (reference sequence). The DNA read from the CDR3 is TGTGCCAGCGGTGCGCTGGGGGGGCGAGAGCAAGACACCCAGTAC. Translation: CASGALGGREQDTQY. The CDR3, in full, reads CASGALGGREQDTQYF.